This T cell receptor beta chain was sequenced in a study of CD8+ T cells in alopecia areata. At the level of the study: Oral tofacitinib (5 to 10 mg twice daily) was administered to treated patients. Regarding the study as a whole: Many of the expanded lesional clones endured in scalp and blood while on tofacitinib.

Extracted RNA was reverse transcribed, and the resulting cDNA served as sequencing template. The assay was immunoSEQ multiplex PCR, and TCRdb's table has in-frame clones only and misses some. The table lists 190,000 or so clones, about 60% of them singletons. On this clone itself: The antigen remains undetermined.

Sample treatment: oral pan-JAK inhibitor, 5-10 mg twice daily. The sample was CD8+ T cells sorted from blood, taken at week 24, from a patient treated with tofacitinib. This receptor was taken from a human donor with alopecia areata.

As DNA, the CDR3 is TGCAGCGTCCTGGACAGTTATGGCTACACCTTC. It yields the protein CSVLDSYGYTF. The chain combines TRBV29-1 with TRBJ1-2; perhaps TRBD1 as D (6 bases). The germline CDR1 and CDR2 sequences are SQVTM and ANQGSEA. V was cut by 6 bases and J by 5 bases, with 10 bases left in between. This CDR3 comprises 11 residues. The full variable domain, its missing parts supplied by reference TRBV29-1 and TRBJ1-2, is SAVISQKPSRDICQRGTSLTIQCQVDSQVTMMFWYRQQPGQSLTLIATANQGSEATYESGFVIDKFPISRPNLTFSTLTVSNMSPEDSSIYLCSVLDSYGYTFGSGTRLTVV.